The 31 T cell receptor beta chains below all came from one sample that was sequenced in a study of T cell responses to AZD1222 COVID-19 vaccine. TCRdb keeps only in-frame clones here, not all; method: immunoSEQ multiplex PCR. The data show 150,000 to 170,000 clones, with roughly 90% seen just once and approximately 17% held by the top ten. The source material was peripheral blood, sampled on day 0 of AZD1222 vaccination. The receptor set was obtained from an adult in good health.

The chain links TRBV9 to TRBJ2-1, with TRBD2 as a possible D gene (5 bases). CDR3 length equals 15 residues. The V gene's germline CDR1 is SGDLS and CDR2 YYNGEE. Trimming left V 0 bases short and J 10 bases short, with 17 bases between. CDR3 sequence: CASSVVGEPQVEQFF. For the CDR3, the DNA is TGTGCCAGCAGCGTAGTGGGAGAGCCTCAAGTGGAGCAGTTCTTC. Full variable domain (rest looked up from reference TRBV9 and TRBJ2-1): DSGVTQTPKHLITATGQRVTLRCSPRSGDLSVYWYQQSLDQGLQFLIQYYNGEERAKGNILERFSAQQFPDLHSELNLSSLELGDSALYFCASSVVGEPQVEQFFGPGTRLTVL.

V is TRBV18 and J is TRBJ2-2; 8 nucleotides align to TRBD1. V trimming: 0 bases; J trimming: 4 bases; junction bases outside the gene matches: 4. The CDR3 spans 16 residues. From germline, CDR1 is KGHSH and CDR2 LQKENI. CDR3 sequence: CASSPPETGGTGELFF. Written as DNA, the CDR3 is TGTGCCAGCTCACCACCCGAAACAGGGGGCACCGGGGAGCTGTTTTTT.

In DNA form, the CDR3 reads TGTGCCAGCAGCCCGACAGGGCTGAACTATGGCTACACCTTC. Protein product: CASSPTGLNYGYTF. This chain joins TRBV5-6 and TRBJ1-2; 7 nucleotides match TRBD1. Losses at the gene ends were 4 bases for V and 2 bases for J; bases not matched to a gene: 5. The germline CDR1 and CDR2 sequences are SGHDT and YYEEEE. CDR3 length: 14 amino acids. Using reference TRBV5-6 and TRBJ1-2 for the parts outside the CDR3, the full variable domain is DAGVTQSPTHLIKTRGQQVTLRCSPKSGHDTVSWYQQALGQGPQFIFQYYEEEERQRGNFPDRFSGHQFPNYSSELNVNALLLGDSALYLCASSPTGLNYGYTFGSGTRLTVV.

The rearrangement joins TRBV30 to TRBJ1-2; D remains unclear. The CDR3 runs to 13 residues. Trimming shortened V by 2 bases and J by 4 bases, and 11 bases separated the two germline ends. CDR1 is GTSNPN, CDR2 SVGIG, per germline (reference sequence). The CDR3 sequence: CAWSPRAAYGYTF. The CDR3, as DNA: TGTGCCTGGAGTCCTAGGGCAGCCTATGGCTACACCTTC.

V is TRBV5-4 and J is TRBJ2-1; TRBD2 might be the D (6 bases). This CDR3 contains 13 residues. Trimming shortened V by 10 bases and J by 10 bases, and 21 bases separated the two germline ends. Germline V gene sequence: CDR1 SGHNT, CDR2 YYREEE (reference sequence). CDR3 protein: CAAKGTSEREQFF. As DNA, the CDR3 is TGTGCCGCCAAGGGGACTTCTGAGAGGGAGCAGTTCTTC.

This chain uses TRBV19 with TRBJ2-3; D ambiguous. With 3 bases removed from V and 5 bases from J, the gap between germline ends came to 18 bases. Germline assignment: CDR1 LNHDA and CDR2 SQIVND (reference sequence). This CDR3 has 16 amino acids. The CDR3 here is CASSISKAWRGDTQYF. The DNA of the CDR3 is TGTGCCAGTAGTATTAGCAAGGCTTGGAGAGGAGATACGCAGTATTTT.

The chain links TRBV12-5 to TRBJ2-2; D may be TRBD1 or TRBD2 (5 bases each). V lost 7 bases and J 4 bases, leaving 13 bases between the germline ends. This CDR3 has 14 amino acids. The V gene's germline CDR1 is LGHNT and CDR2 FRNRAP. CDR3: CASAPGPATGELFF. The CDR3 region has the DNA TGTGCTAGTGCCCCGGGGCCAGCCACCGGGGAGCTGTTTTTT.

The genes are TRBV3-1 (or the pseudogene TRBV3-2) and TRBJ1-2, with TRBD1 matching over 8 bases. The CDR3 loop spans 16 amino acids. V lost 0 bases, J lost 6 bases, and 9 bases stayed unmatched. Germline V gene lookup returns CDR1 LGHDT and CDR2 YNNKEL (reference sequence). CDR3 residues: CASSQDVNQGADGYTF. The DNA for the CDR3 is TGTGCCAGCAGCCAAGATGTGAATCAGGGGGCAGATGGCTACACCTTC.

V is TRBV5-5 and J is TRBJ1-2; TRBD1 is a possible D gene (5 bases). V lost 4 bases and J lost 4, with 11 bases in between. This CDR3 contains 13 residues. CDR1 is SGHKS and CDR2 is YYEKEE in the germline V gene (reference sequence). This CDR3 reads CASSRVQVYGYTF. CDR3 in DNA: TGTGCCAGCAGCAGAGTACAGGTCTATGGCTACACCTTC.

The genes are TRBV6-1 and TRBJ1-3, with TRBD1 identical over 7 bases. The CDR3 loop spans 15 amino acids. Losses at the gene ends were 1 base for V and 4 bases for J; bases not matched to a gene: 4. CDR1 and CDR2 (germline): MNHNS, SASEGT. The CDR3 coding sequence is TGTGCCAGCAGTGAAGAAGACAGGGCCGGAAACACCATATATTTT. It specifies CASSEEDRAGNTIYF.

This chain uses TRBV19 with TRBJ2-1; TRBD2 agrees at 13 bases. This CDR3 is 18 amino acids long. V lost 6 bases to trimming and J lost 0 bases; unmatched junction nucleotides: 8. Germline V CDR1 and CDR2: LNHDA, SQIVND (reference sequence). The CDR3 is CASSRLAGGYSSYNEQFF. DNA for the CDR3: TGTGCCAGTAGCAGACTAGCGGGGGGTTATAGCTCCTACAATGAGCAGTTCTTC.

This clone was observed a single time. This chain links TRBV25-1 with TRBJ1-2; D is unresolved. V lost 2 bases and J 8 bases, leaving 15 bases between the germline ends. The CDR3 sequence is 14 residues long. The germline V gene encodes CDR1 MGHDK and CDR2 SYGVNS. CDR3 protein: CASSEEGRPWGYTF. In DNA form, the CDR3 reads TGTGCCAGCAGTGAAGAGGGCAGGCCGTGGGGCTACACCTTC.

The V call is TRBV27, the J call TRBJ1-2, with D possibly TRBD1 on 5 matching bases. Trimming took 6 bases from V and 7 from J, leaving 9 bases between them. From germline, CDR1 is MNHEY and CDR2 SMNVEV (reference sequence). There are 11 residues in the CDR3. The CDR3, as DNA: TGTGCCAGCAGAGACAGTTCTGGCTACACCTTC. It specifies CASRDSSGYTF.

The rearrangement joins TRBV7-3 to TRBJ1-2; a possible D gene is TRBD1 (5 bases). CDR1 is SGHTA and CDR2 is FQGTGA in the germline V gene. Between the trimmed V and J ends, which lost 4 bases and 6 bases, there was a span of 15 bases. CDR3 length: 14 residues. This CDR3 reads CASSSGGAVDGYTF. CDR3 nucleotide sequence: TGTGCCAGCAGCTCCGGCGGGGCTGTGGATGGCTACACCTTC.

The V and J genes are TRBV2 and TRBJ1-4; D might be TRBD1 (6 bases). Trimming removed 8 bases from V and 3 bases from J, with 13 bases in between. There are 14 residues in the CDR3. Germline CDR1 and CDR2: SNHLY and FYNNEI. The DNA for the CDR3 is TGTGCCAGCGAACAGGGAGCTGCTAATGAAAAACTGTTTTTT. Its translation: CASEQGAANEKLFF.

The chain combines TRBV5-1 with TRBJ1-2, with 7 positions matching TRBD1. Trimming took 0 bases from V and 9 from J; bases not matched to a gene: 5. CDR3 length: 13 amino acids. The germline V gene encodes CDR1 SGHRS and CDR2 YFSETQ. The CDR3 DNA sequence: TGCGCCAGCAGCTTGGAGACAGGGTTCAGCTACACCTTC. Protein product: CASSLETGFSYTF. The whole variable domain, remainder taken from reference TRBV5-1 and TRBJ1-2, is KAGVTQTPRYLIKTRGQQVTLSCSPISGHRSVSWYQQTPGQGLQFLFEYFSETQRNKGNFPGRFSGRQFSNSRSEMNVSTLELGDSALYLCASSLETGFSYTFGSGTRLTVV.

The chain recombines TRBV4-2 with TRBJ2-5, with 8 bases fitting TRBD2. CDR3 length equals 13 residues. Germline CDR1 is LGHNA and CDR2 is YNFKEQ. The ends lost 6 bases at V and 5 bases at J; junction bases unmatched: 5. CDR3 DNA sequence: TGTGCCAGCAGGGACGGGAGGGCGGAGACCCAGTACTTC. This codes for CASRDGRAETQYF.

The chain carries TRBV9 and TRBJ2-2, with TRBD1 identical over 7 bases. Germline V gene sequence: CDR1 SGDLS, CDR2 YYNGEE. This CDR3 has 16 amino acids. The V and J ends lost 0 bases and 5 bases, in that order; junction bases with no gene match: 7. The CDR3 sequence is CASSVGQGRWTGELFF. Written as DNA, the CDR3 is TGTGCCAGCAGCGTAGGACAGGGTCGATGGACCGGGGAGCTGTTTTTT.

The J gene is TRBJ1-2, the V gene TRBV5-1, with 7 bases aligning to TRBD1. The CDR3 is made up of 15 amino acids. V shed 4 bases, J shed 7 bases, and the junction held 13 bases outside the gene matches. Germline lookup yields CDR1 SGHRS and CDR2 YFSETQ. CDR3 coding DNA: TGCGCCAGCAGCCAGGGAGACCAGGGGGTTGGTGGCTACACCTTC. Translation: CASSQGDQGVGGYTF.

The genes are TRBV2 and TRBJ1-2, with a tentative D call TRBD1 (6 bases). In germline, CDR1 is SNHLY, CDR2 FYNNEI. V lost 2 bases to trimming and J lost 3 bases, with 13 bases between them. The CDR3 length is 15 residues. The CDR3 protein is CASSEWQGLYYGYTF. CDR3 coding DNA: TGTGCCAGCAGTGAATGGCAGGGGCTCTACTATGGCTACACCTTC.

J is TRBJ1-5 and V is TRBV15; D perhaps matches TRBD1 (6 bases). This CDR3 is built from 13 residues. Germline assignment: CDR1 LNHNV and CDR2 YYDKDF (reference sequence). V gave up 5 bases and J gave up 7 bases, with 12 bases separating them. Here the CDR3 reads CATSLSRGQPQHF. Here the CDR3 DNA reads TGTGCCACCAGCCTTTCCAGGGGCCAGCCCCAGCATTTT.

This chain uses TRBV5-4 with TRBJ1-1; D perhaps matches TRBD1 (6 bases). CDR3 length: 14 amino acids. The germline CDR1 and CDR2 sequences are SGHNT and YYREEE (reference sequence). V was shortened by 4 bases and J by 3 bases, with 13 bases between the two germline ends. The CDR3: CASSPGVQDTEAFF. CDR3 sequence (DNA): TGTGCCAGCAGCCCAGGGGTGCAGGACACTGAAGCTTTCTTT. The entire variable domain, with the rest obtained from reference TRBV5-4 and TRBJ1-1, is as follows: ETGVTQSPTHLIKTRGQQVTLRCSSQSGHNTVSWYQQALGQGPQFIFQYYREEENGRGNFPPRFSGLQFPNYSSELNVNALELDDSALYLCASSPGVQDTEAFFGQGTRLTVV.

The chain has TRBV7-6 and TRBJ1-3, with D tentatively TRBD1 (5 bases). Germline CDR1 is SGHVS and CDR2 is FNYEAQ. This CDR3 region has 16 residues. V was clipped by 0 bases and J by 0 bases, with 9 bases between them. The CDR3 DNA follows: TGTGCCAGCAGCTTAGCGGCGGGGGGCTCTGGAAACACCATATATTTT. Its protein is CASSLAAGGSGNTIYF.

The chain uses TRBV29-1 and TRBJ2-5; 8 bases are a match to TRBD2. Germline CDR1 and CDR2: SQVTM and ANQGSEA. This CDR3 is built from 11 residues. The V and J ends lost 4 bases and 10 bases, in that order; junction bases with no gene match: 5. CDR3 DNA: TGCAGCGTTGTCAGCGGGAGAGGCCAGTACTTC. Translation: CSVVSGRGQYF.

The chain recombines TRBV28 with TRBJ1-1; TRBD1 matches at 8 bases. V lost 6 bases and J lost 5; bases outside the gene matches: 8. The germline V gene has CDR1 MDHEN and CDR2 SYDVKM. The CDR3 is 14 residues long. The DNA for the CDR3 is TGTGCCAGCAGCCCCGGACAGGGAGGGACTGAAGCTTTCTTT. Encoded protein: CASSPGQGGTEAFF.

V is TRBV7-2 and J is TRBJ1-1, with D perhaps matching TRBD1 (5 bases). The germline CDR1 and CDR2 sequences are SGHTA and FQGNSA. This CDR3 comprises 15 residues. Deletions cut 6 bases from V and 1 base from J, with 15 bases between. As DNA, the CDR3 is TGTGCCAGCAGTACTGGGCCGGGGCGGAACACTGAAGCTTTCTTT. It encodes CASSTGPGRNTEAFF.

The CDR3 DNA reads TGTGCCAGCAGTTACTCTAGGACAGGGGTAGGAAACACCATATATTTT. Amino acid sequence: CASSYSRTGVGNTIYF. V is TRBV6-5 and J is TRBJ1-3; the match to TRBD1 covers 9 bases. This CDR3 spans 16 amino acids. Per germline, CDR1 MNHEY and CDR2 SVGAGI. The ends lost 0 bases at V and 4 bases at J; junction bases unmatched: 4.

The chain combines TRBV29-1 with TRBJ1-1; D is possibly TRBD1 (5 bases). The CDR3 consists of 13 residues. Trimming left V 3 bases short and J 5 bases short, with 13 bases between. CDR1 and CDR2 (germline): SQVTM, ANQGSEA. Written as DNA, the CDR3 is TGCAGCGTTGATCGGCCGGGGGGGACTGAAGCTTTCTTT. Protein sequence: CSVDRPGGTEAFF.

This rearrangement joins TRBV18 to TRBJ2-5; D might be TRBD2 (6 bases). Deletions cut 3 bases from V and 4 bases from J, with 6 bases between. The CDR3 totals 12 residues. Looked up from germline, CDR1 is KGHSH and CDR2 is LQKENI. CDR3 in amino acids: CASSPRGETQYF. CDR3 nucleotide sequence: TGTGCCAGCTCACCGCGGGGAGAGACCCAGTACTTC. Drawing the rest from reference TRBV18 and TRBJ2-5, the complete variable domain is NAGVMQNPRHLVRRRGQEARLRCSPMKGHSHVYWYRQLPEEGLKFMVYLQKENIIDESGMPKERFSAEFPKEGPSILRIQQVVRGDSAAYFCASSPRGETQYFGPGTRLLVL.

The chain joins TRBV7-3 to TRBJ1-1; maybe TRBD1 (6 bases). V was shortened by 6 bases and J by 3 bases, with 11 bases between the two germline ends. Germline CDR1 reads SGHTA; CDR2 reads FQGTGA. The CDR3 extends over 13 amino acids. DNA of the CDR3: TGTGCCAGCAGTGTACAGGGTGACACTGAAGCTTTCTTT. It translates to CASSVQGDTEAFF.

The rearrangement uses TRBV28 and TRBJ1-2; D uncertain. This CDR3 spans 15 amino acids. Trimming stripped 0 bases from V and 0 bases from J, with 8 bases between. Germline V lookup: CDR1 MDHEN, CDR2 SYDVKM. CDR3 region: CASSLWEGTNYGYTF. The CDR3 region has the DNA TGTGCCAGCAGTTTATGGGAGGGCACTAACTATGGCTACACCTTC.